The present entry profiles one T cell receptor beta chain with its context. Germline V gene sequence: CDR1 SGDLS, CDR2 YYNGEE. The V gene end was trimmed by 3 bases and the J gene end by 5 bases; junction bases not matched to a gene: 11. The CDR3 runs 16 residues. This sample was taken from a study of blood T cell repertoires in COVID-19. At the level of the study: Spain, Italy and the United States supplied samples that represented acute and convalescent COVID-19. Sample material is recorded as cDNA or gDNA derived from T cells, B-cell-depleted T cells, or PBMCs.

In the authors' methods: Estimated nucleated cell counts came from reference gene primer amplification. This table comes from immunoSEQ multiplex PCR, and its TCRdb copy is limited to in-frame clones, with some not included. The V and J calls and clone size are taken from that table; D and trimming were inferred from the DNA. The sample lists about 200,000 clones; roughly 86% were seen once. The V and J genes are TRBV9 and TRBJ2-3; 8 bases map to TRBD2. The sample was peripheral blood. The sequence was obtained from a man in his sixties with acute or convalescent COVID-19. The CDR3: CASSASGAGAGDTQYF. The CDR3 nucleotides read TGTGCCAGCAGCGCCTCTGGAGCGGGGGCGGGAGATACGCAGTATTTT.